This passage covers 21 T cell receptor beta chains from one sample sequenced in a study of cytomegalovirus exposure and HLA in healthy donors. The PCR ran on 60 Vbeta and 13 Jbeta primers. This table comes from immunoSEQ multiplex PCR, and its TCRdb copy is limited to in-frame clones, with some not included. The profile shows 150,000 to 200,000 clones, 84% of them singletons. The sequencing sample was made of PBMCs. The receptor set was obtained from a man between 18 and 29 years old in good health and CMV-seronegative.

This chain links TRBV19 with TRBJ1-2, with D unresolved. Germline CDR1 and CDR2: LNHDA and SQIVND (reference sequence). The CDR3 runs 14 residues. V shed 1 base and J shed 3 bases, with 9 bases lying between them. CDR3: CASSIAPTYYGYTF. The CDR3, as DNA: TGTGCCAGTAGTATAGCCCCGACTTACTATGGCTACACCTTC. The full variable domain, rest sourced from reference TRBV19 and TRBJ1-2, is DGGITQSPKYLFRKEGQNVTLSCEQNLNHDAMYWYRQDPGQGLRLIYYSQIVNDFQKGDIAEGYSVSREKKESFPLTVTSAQKNPTAFYLCASSIAPTYYGYTFGSGTRLTVV.

The CDR3 DNA reads as TGTGCCAGTAGTATGACAGGGAACCACGAGCAGTACTTC. This sequence encodes CASSMTGNHEQYF. The V call is TRBV19, the J call TRBJ2-7, with 7 bases fitting TRBD1. With V trimmed by 3 bases and J by 5 bases, 4 bases remained unmatched. The CDR3 is 13 residues long. CDR1 and CDR2 from the germline V gene are LNHDA and SQIVND (reference sequence). The full variable domain, completed using reference TRBV19 and TRBJ2-7, is DGGITQSPKYLFRKEGQNVTLSCEQNLNHDAMYWYRQDPGQGLRLIYYSQIVNDFQKGDIAEGYSVSREKKESFPLTVTSAQKNPTAFYLCASSMTGNHEQYFGPGTRLTVT.

The V gene is TRBV6-5, the J gene TRBJ2-7, with 7 bases lining up with TRBD1. This CDR3 contains 12 residues. Germline V lookup: CDR1 MNHEY, CDR2 SVGAGI. V dropped 7 bases and J dropped 5; count of bases not matched to a gene: 5. The CDR3 DNA reads as TGTGCCAGCATCGACAGGGACGACGAGCAGTACTTC. Translating gives CASIDRDDEQYF.

The J gene is TRBJ1-4, the V gene TRBV6-1; 11 nucleotides agree with TRBD1. Germline trimming cut 1 base from V and 7 bases from J; bases unmatched to any gene: 2. CDR1 MNHNS and CDR2 SASEGT come from the germline V gene. The CDR3 extends over 15 amino acids. The CDR3 is CASSEGTGGVEKLFF. Written as DNA, the CDR3 is TGTGCCAGCAGTGAAGGGACAGGGGGCGTTGAAAAACTGTTTTTT.

V gene TRBV14 combines with J gene TRBJ2-7; 10 bases match TRBD2. Germline CDR1 reads SGHDN; CDR2 reads FVKESK. The CDR3 runs to 15 residues. V shed 1 base, J shed 2 bases, and the junction held 2 bases outside the gene matches. The CDR3 sequence: CASSQGLAGAYEQYF. CDR3 nucleotide sequence: TGTGCCAGCAGCCAAGGCCTAGCGGGAGCCTACGAGCAGTACTTC.

The chain uses TRBV28 and TRBJ2-1; D call uncertain. V was shortened by 4 bases and J by 2 bases, with 12 bases between the two germline ends. Per germline, CDR1 MDHEN and CDR2 SYDVKM. The CDR3 extends over 15 amino acids. The CDR3 loop reads CASSSPEQAYNEQFF. The DNA of the CDR3 is TGTGCCAGCAGTTCCCCTGAGCAGGCCTACAATGAGCAGTTCTTC.

Turning to this clone: This same CDR3 is encoded by further DNA sequences in the sample. The J gene is TRBJ1-2, the V gene TRBV15; TRBD1 matches at 7 bases. The CDR3 consists of 14 residues. J was trimmed by 2 bases and V by 0 bases; bases with no gene match: 0. From germline, CDR1 is LNHNV and CDR2 YYDKDF (reference sequence). Here the CDR3 reads CATSRDRGNYGYTF. The CDR3 DNA reads TGTGCCACCAGCAGAGACAGGGGGAACTATGGCTACACCTTC.

This sequence joins TRBV7-9 and TRBJ1-5; TRBD1 matches 9 bases. The germline V gene encodes CDR1 SEHNR and CDR2 FQNEAQ (reference sequence). After removal of 5 bases from V and 2 bases from J, the junction contained 7 bases not matched to a gene. This CDR3 has 16 amino acids. The CDR3 protein is CASSNSRDRGNQPQHF. CDR3 DNA: TGTGCCAGCAGCAATAGCCGGGACAGGGGCAATCAGCCCCAGCATTTT.

V gene TRBV12-5 combines with J gene TRBJ1-5, with TRBD1 as a possible D gene (5 bases). V shed 6 bases and J shed 4 bases, with 16 bases lying between them. This CDR3 has 15 residues. Germline V gene lookup returns CDR1 LGHNT and CDR2 FRNRAP. DNA for the CDR3: TGTGCTAGTGGCCACCGCGTGGGGGGGAATCAGCCCCAGCATTTT. Protein sequence: CASGHRVGGNQPQHF.

CDR3 region: CASSPGTGDYGYTF. The CDR3 region has the DNA TGTGCCAGCTCACCGGGGACAGGAGACTATGGCTACACCTTC. The rearrangement uses TRBV18 and TRBJ1-2, with 8 bases aligning to TRBD1. The germline CDR1 and CDR2 sequences are KGHSH and LQKENI. J lost 3 bases, V lost 3 bases, and 3 bases had no gene match. The CDR3 runs 14 residues.

V gene TRBV7-9 combines with J gene TRBJ2-2; 8 bases are shared with TRBD2. The CDR3 runs to 16 residues. Germline CDR1 SEHNR, CDR2 FQNEAQ (reference sequence). The trim removed 6 bases at V and 1 base at J, leaving 7 bases unmatched. The CDR3 DNA sequence: TGTGCCAGCAGGCCCAGCGGGGGTTTGAACACCGGGGAGCTGTTTTTT. As protein: CASRPSGGLNTGELFF.

The table lists this clone with a count of one. The gene calls are TRBV9 and TRBJ2-7; D unclear. In germline, CDR1 is SGDLS, CDR2 YYNGEE. Trimming left V 4 bases short and J 6 bases short, with 20 bases between. The CDR3 length is 15 residues. In DNA, the CDR3 is TGTGCCAGCAGCCCCCTCCCAAGTCACGGCGGCGAGCAGTACTTC. Its protein is CASSPLPSHGGEQYF.

The J gene is TRBJ2-7, the V gene TRBV9, with TRBD2 matching over 7 bases. Losses at the gene ends were 2 bases for V and 5 bases for J; bases not matched to a gene: 10. Germline V gives CDR1 SGDLS, CDR2 YYNGEE. The CDR3 runs 15 residues. CDR3 in amino acids: CASSVDGGTVDEQYF. DNA for the CDR3: TGTGCCAGCAGCGTTGACGGGGGGACCGTGGACGAGCAGTACTTC.

A word on this clone: Sequence at one end of the junction differs from germline and may be a read error. V usage is TRBV7-3 and J usage is TRBJ2-2, with 7 bases lining up with TRBD1. The CDR3 spans 13 residues. CDR1 is SGHTA, CDR2 FQGTGA, per germline. The CDR3 here is CASSVTGNGGLFF. Here the CDR3 DNA reads TGTGCCAGCAGCGTGACAGGGAATGGGGGGCTGTTTTTT.

Turning to this clone: Other nucleotide sequences from this sample produce the same CDR3. The genes are TRBV7-8 and TRBJ2-7; perhaps TRBD1 as D (6 bases). From germline, CDR1 is SGHVS and CDR2 FQNEAQ. The CDR3 runs to 14 residues. Trimming removed 5 bases from V and 3 bases from J, with 14 bases in between. CDR3: CASSLTGNVYEQYF. The CDR3 DNA reads TGTGCCAGCAGCCTAACAGGGAACGTCTACGAGCAGTACTTC.

V usage is TRBV11-2 and J usage is TRBJ1-1, with TRBD1 matching 8 bases. The V and J ends lost 5 bases and 5 bases, in that order; junction bases with no gene match: 7. Germline values: CDR1 SGHAT, CDR2 FQNNGV. The length of the CDR3 is 14 residues. The DNA of the CDR3 is TGTGCCAGCAGCCCCGGACAGGGAGGGACTGAAGCTTTCTTT. It encodes CASSPGQGGTEAFF.

This sequence joins TRBV28 and TRBJ1-4, with 10 positions matching TRBD1. This CDR3 region has 21 residues. Unmatched junction bases numbered 18, after V lost 2 bases and J lost 3 bases. Germline CDR1 is MDHEN and CDR2 is SYDVKM. This chain's CDR3 is CASSLEDGQGVIILANEKLFF. The CDR3 coding sequence is TGTGCCAGCAGTTTAGAAGATGGACAGGGGGTGATTATCCTAGCTAATGAAAAACTGTTTTTT.

The rearrangement joins TRBV6-1 to TRBJ1-1; no clear D. CDR1 is MNHNS, CDR2 SASEGT, per germline. CDR3 length: 13 amino acids. Trimming took 7 bases from V and 0 from J, leaving 9 bases between them. The CDR3 DNA is TGTGCCAGCATGGAGACGGTGAACACTGAAGCTTTCTTT. Protein: CASMETVNTEAFF.

The chain couples TRBV19 to TRBJ2-2, with no clear D. CDR3 length equals 13 residues. Germline V gene lookup returns CDR1 LNHDA and CDR2 SQIVND (reference sequence). The V and J ends lost 7 bases and 6 bases respectively, with 12 bases between them. The CDR3 reads CASTPSRAGELFF. CDR3 bases: TGTGCCAGTACCCCCTCTCGGGCCGGGGAGCTGTTTTTT. The full variable domain, in which reference TRBV19 and TRBJ2-2 provide the parts outside the CDR3, is DGGITQSPKYLFRKEGQNVTLSCEQNLNHDAMYWYRQDPGQGLRLIYYSQIVNDFQKGDIAEGYSVSREKKESFPLTVTSAQKNPTAFYLCASTPSRAGELFFGEGSRLTVL.

This clone was picked up a small number of times. Here the CDR3 reads CASSYLRTANQPQHF. The CDR3 nucleotides read TGTGCCAGCAGTTACCTACGGACAGCCAATCAGCCCCAGCATTTT. The chain is built from TRBV6-6 and TRBJ1-5; D is perhaps TRBD1 (6 bases). The CDR3 contains 15 residues. Per the germline V gene, CDR1 is MNHNY and CDR2 is SVGAGI (reference sequence). The V and J ends lost 2 bases and 3 bases respectively, with 11 bases between them.

The chain recombines TRBV5-1 with TRBJ1-4, with TRBD1 as a possible D gene (5 bases). In germline, CDR1 is SGHRS, CDR2 YFSETQ. This CDR3 is built from 15 residues. V was pared by 3 bases and J by 4 bases, with 13 bases between. The CDR3 sequence is CASSSVPGLNEKLFF. The CDR3 nucleotides read TGCGCCAGCAGCTCCGTTCCAGGGCTTAATGAAAAACTGTTTTTT.